This TCR beta chain is from a study of cytomegalovirus exposure and HLA in healthy donors. This CDR3 is built from 19 residues. Looked up from germline, CDR1 is MNHEY and CDR2 is SMNVEV (reference sequence). The V segment lost 8 bases and the J segment 0 bases; nucleotides outside the gene matches: 13. Using immunoSEQ multiplex PCR, the repertoire was profiled, and TCRdb retains in-frame clones only, with some absent. This sample has about 76,000 clones, with over 85% found just once. The 120-subject validation cohort, separate from the approximately 660-subject first cohort, included the donors. The chain uses TRBV27 and TRBJ2-6; 10 nucleotides line up with TRBD2. Sequenced sample: PBMCs. The clonotype originates from a man aged 18 to 30 in good health and CMV-seropositive. The CDR3 spells CASADPIAGGSSGANVLTF. As DNA, the CDR3 is TGTGCCAGCGCCGACCCTATAGCGGGAGGCTCCTCTGGGGCCAACGTCCTGACTTTC. The full variable domain, in which reference TRBV27 and TRBJ2-6 provide the parts outside the CDR3, is EAQVTQNPRYLITVTGKKLTVTCSQNMNHEYMSWYRQDPGLGLRQIYYSMNVEVTDKGDVPEGYKVSRKEKRNFPLILESPSPNQTSLYFCASADPIAGGSSGANVLTFGAGSRLTVL.